Listed here are 19 T cell receptor beta chains from one sample, sequenced in a study of CD8+CD57+ T cells in acquired aplastic anemia. Researchers used genomic DNA as the template to profile TCR beta VDJ and CDR3. TCRdb re-analysed the reads in MiXCR, keeping a single row per CDR3 protein. The sample holds about 470,000 distinct CDR3 sequences, around a third seen once. Patients who underwent sequencing had shown CD8+CD57+ cell expansion by flow cytometry. Sequenced: sorted CD4+, CD8+, or CD8+CD57+ T cells (not recorded which) from PBMCs. These receptors were collected from a human donor with aplastic anemia.

The gene calls are TRBV20-1 and TRBJ1-6; possible D gene TRBD1, 6 bases. CDR3 size: 16 residues. Germline V gene sequence: CDR1 DFQATT, CDR2 SNEGSKA (reference sequence). Trimming left V 4 bases short and J 8 bases short, with 21 bases between. CDR3 sequence (DNA): TGCAGTGCTAAAGCGGCGGGGGGGCATAGGGATTCACCCCTCCACTTT. Residues: CSAKAAGGHRDSPLHF.

This chain links TRBV19 with TRBJ2-5, with 9 bases matching TRBD2. This CDR3 spans 14 amino acids. Per germline, CDR1 LNHDA and CDR2 SQIVND (reference sequence). Unmatched junction bases numbered 8, after V lost 7 bases and J lost 5 bases. CDR3 residues: CASNPSAGGETQYF. CDR3 sequence (DNA): TGTGCCAGTAACCCCTCTGCGGGGGGGGAGACCCAGTACTTC.

In its sample, this clonotype was seen many times. V gene TRBV24-1 combines with J gene TRBJ1-5; TRBD1 might be the D (6 bases). CDR1 and CDR2 from the germline V gene are KGHDR and SFDVKD. This CDR3 contains 16 residues. The ends were cut back, 6 bases at V and 2 bases at J, with 16 bases in the middle. This CDR3 is CATSSKGVGGNQPQHF. The CDR3 bases are TGTGCCACCAGTAGTAAGGGGGTAGGCGGCAATCAGCCCCAGCATTTT.

The table lists this clonotype with many counts. This rearrangement joins TRBV2 to TRBJ2-5; D remains unclear. V lost 4 bases and J lost 3, with 9 bases in between. This CDR3 spans 13 amino acids. CDR1 is SNHLY and CDR2 is FYNNEI in the germline V gene. CDR3: CASSAGLEETQYF. The CDR3 DNA reads TGTGCCAGCAGTGCGGGCCTTGAAGAGACCCAGTACTTC. The full variable domain, its missing parts supplied by reference TRBV2 and TRBJ2-5, is EPEVTQTPSHQVTQMGQEVILRCVPISNHLYFYWYRQILGQKVEFLVSFYNNEISEKSEIFDDQFSVERPDGSNFTLKIRSTKLEDSAMYFCASSAGLEETQYFGPGTRLLVL.

V and J are TRBV7-2 and TRBJ1-6; 9 nucleotides match TRBD1. CDR3 size: 15 residues. Germline-derived CDR1 and CDR2 are SGHTA and FQGNSA. With V trimmed by 4 bases and J by 10 bases, 8 bases remained unmatched. CDR3 amino acids: CASSWGQGVRSPLHF. CDR3 DNA sequence: TGTGCCAGCAGCTGGGGACAGGGTGTTAGGTCACCCCTCCACTTT.

The rearrangement links TRBV10-3 to TRBJ2-3; tentatively, D is TRBD1 (5 bases). The ends were cut back, 8 bases at V and 6 bases at J, with 12 bases in the middle. The CDR3 runs 12 residues. Germline V CDR1 and CDR2: ENHRY, SYGVKD. This chain's CDR3 is CAIGADWDTQYF. The CDR3 bases are TGTGCCATCGGGGCCGATTGGGATACGCAGTATTTT.

Ten or more counts support this clonotype. The chain recombines TRBV19 with TRBJ1-4; D is unresolved. The V end was cut by 7 bases, the J end by 7 bases, with 16 bases between. In germline, CDR1 is LNHDA, CDR2 SQIVND (reference sequence). CDR3 size: 14 residues. Here the CDR3 reads CASTLSRVGEKLFF. CDR3 in DNA: TGTGCCAGTACCCTAAGTCGGGTCGGTGAAAAACTGTTTTTT.

This clonotype was picked up many times. The gene calls are TRBV20-1 and TRBJ2-7; D possibly corresponds to TRBD2 (6 bases). The length of the CDR3 is 14 residues. Germline V CDR1 and CDR2: DFQATT, SNEGSKA (reference sequence). Trimming removed 5 bases from V and 1 base from J, with 15 bases in between. This CDR3 is CSASSGRPSYEQYF. The CDR3 nucleotides read TGCAGTGCTTCCTCCGGGAGACCTTCCTACGAGCAGTACTTC.

The V and J genes are TRBV7-6 and TRBJ2-7; 10 nucleotides line up with TRBD1. The CDR3 totals 14 residues. Germline V gene data show CDR1 as SGHVS and CDR2 as FNYEAQ. The trim removed 5 bases at V and 5 bases at J, leaving 6 bases unmatched. The CDR3 protein is CASSQTGGWNEQYF. CDR3 nucleotide sequence: TGTGCCAGCAGCCAGACAGGGGGCTGGAACGAGCAGTACTTC.

This clonotype was seen repeatedly, ten times or more. The chain recombines TRBV11-2 with TRBJ2-7; 8 bases map to TRBD2. V lost 0 bases to trimming and J lost 7 bases; unmatched junction nucleotides: 11. This CDR3 spans 16 amino acids. Germline V gives CDR1 SGHAT, CDR2 FQNNGV. CDR3 protein: CASSLDLPAGGLEQYF. DNA of the CDR3: TGTGCCAGCAGCTTAGATCTTCCGGCGGGAGGTCTGGAGCAGTACTTC.

There are many counts of this clonotype. The chain uses TRBV24-1 and TRBJ1-2; the D is unclear. CDR3 length equals 13 residues. The V end was cut by 6 bases, the J end by 8 bases, with 15 bases between. Germline CDR1 and CDR2: KGHDR and SFDVKD. The CDR3 bases are TGTGCCACCAGTCTGGGTACGTTCAAAGGCTACACCTTC. Protein product: CATSLGTFKGYTF.

This chain connects TRBV7-3 to TRBJ2-1; no firm D call. The germline V gene encodes CDR1 SGHTA and CDR2 FQGTGA. Between the trimmed V and J ends, which lost 1 base and 5 bases, there was a span of 12 bases. This CDR3 is built from 15 residues. CDR3 residues: CASSLSSGSHNEQFF. The CDR3 DNA follows: TGTGCCAGCAGCTTAAGTAGTGGGTCCCACAATGAGCAGTTCTTC.

Ten or more counts support this clonotype. This rearrangement joins TRBV5-1 to TRBJ1-2, with TRBD1 matching over 8 bases. The CDR3 contains 13 residues. From germline, CDR1 is SGHRS and CDR2 YFSETQ. J gave up 8 bases and V 4 bases, and 7 bases lay outside the gene matches. The CDR3 DNA sequence: TGCGCCAGCAGCGCTGACAGGGGAAACGGCTACACCTTC. Encoded protein: CASSADRGNGYTF.

This clonotype was observed at least ten times. The chain employs TRBV10-3 and TRBJ1-4; D gene ambiguous. Looked up from germline, CDR1 is ENHRY and CDR2 is SYGVKD. V lost 10 bases, J lost 5 bases, and 14 bases lay in between. The CDR3 is 13 residues long. CDR3 sequence reads: CATRRDLNEKLFF. The CDR3 region has the DNA TGTGCCACCCGAAGGGATCTAAATGAAAAACTGTTTTTT.

With respect to this clonotype: The conserved phenylalanine or tryptophan is not found at the CDR3 terminus, so this likely reflects a read error. The V gene is TRBV6-1, the J gene TRBJ2-3, with D tentatively TRBD2 (6 bases). This CDR3 has 14 amino acids. Trimming removed 6 bases from V and 0 bases from J, with 10 bases in between. CDR1 and CDR2 (germline): MNHNS, SASEGT. The CDR3 DNA is TGTGCCAGCAGCACGGGACTCAGCACAGATACGCAGTATCTT. It specifies CASSTGLSTDTQYL.

The chain employs TRBV7-3 and TRBJ2-5; D gene ambiguous. The V gene's germline CDR1 is SGHTA and CDR2 FQGTGA. V lost 3 bases and J 5 bases, leaving 10 bases between the germline ends. The CDR3 is 13 amino acids. The CDR3 is CASSFNVGETQYF. The CDR3, as DNA: TGTGCCAGCAGCTTTAATGTAGGCGAGACCCAGTACTTC.

In its sample, this clonotype was seen many times. The chain has TRBV19 and TRBJ1-6, with D tentatively TRBD1 (5 bases). The CDR3 loop spans 15 amino acids. V was trimmed by 0 bases and J by 9 bases, leaving 12 bases between them. CDR1 and CDR2 from the germline V gene are LNHDA and SQIVND (reference sequence). The CDR3 region has the DNA TGTGCCAGTAGTATAGACGGGGCGAAGGGTTCACCCCTCCACTTT. It encodes CASSIDGAKGSPLHF.

Concerning this clonotype: A much bigger clone sits one base away, suggesting this may be a read error. V usage is TRBV10-3 and J usage is TRBJ1-2; D is undetermined. This CDR3 comprises 13 residues. The ends were cut back, 10 bases at V and 6 bases at J, with 18 bases in the middle. CDR1 and CDR2 (germline): ENHRY, SYGVKD. Here the CDR3 reads CASSPGVTHGYTF. CDR3 in DNA: TGTGCCAGCAGCCCCGGGGTCACGCATGGCTACACCTTC.

The chain carries TRBV20-1 and TRBJ2-1; 12 nucleotides match TRBD2. V was clipped by 5 bases and J by 7 bases; unmatched bases: 3. Germline loops: CDR1 DFQATT, CDR2 SNEGSKA (reference sequence). The CDR3 length is 13 residues. CDR3 nucleotide sequence: TGCAGTGCTGCGACTAGCGGGAGTAATGAGCAGTTCTTC. As protein: CSAATSGSNEQFF.